This entry lists 8 T cell receptor beta chains sequenced from one sample in a study of graft-versus-host responses after intestinal transplantation listed by TCRdb under 2021. The library was built by means of the immunoSEQ multiplex PCR assay. In TCRdb, the immuneACCESS table is reduced to in-frame sequences with V and J assigned. These tables do not hold every clone; where another copy was compared, an unresolved V gene accounts for under half, and the others remain unexplained. The sample has 77,000 or so clones on record, about 90% of them singletons. The ten largest make up 0.65% to 0.75% of the sample. Specimen: PBMCs, collected 98 days after intestinal transplantation. Receptors were obtained from a human patient who received an intestinal transplant, so some T cells may come from the graft donor.

V is TRBV7-2 and J is TRBJ1-1, with D possibly being TRBD1 (5 bases). Trimming removed 9 bases at V and 0 bases at J, with 14 bases between. The CDR3 is 14 amino acids. CDR1 and CDR2 (germline): SGHTA, FQGNSA. CDR3 in amino acids: CASLPGPMNTEAFF. In nucleotides, the CDR3 is TGTGCCAGTCTGCCGGGACCGATGAACACTGAAGCTTTCTTT.

This clone was found once. This rearrangement joins TRBV7-9 to TRBJ1-4; TRBD1 matches 7 bases. The CDR3 covers 16 residues. The germline CDR1 and CDR2 sequences are SEHNR and FQNEAQ (reference sequence). V lost 4 bases to trimming and J lost 1 base; unmatched junction nucleotides: 6. CDR3 sequence: CASSWGQFITNEKLFF. The CDR3 coding sequence is TGTGCCAGCAGCTGGGGACAGTTTATAACTAATGAAAAACTGTTTTTT.

This chain links TRBV4-1 with TRBJ1-1; 7 bases agree with TRBD1. Losses at the gene ends were 10 bases for V and 1 base for J; bases not matched to a gene: 12. This CDR3 is built from 15 residues. In germline, CDR1 is MGHRA, CDR2 YSYEKL. CDR3 DNA sequence: TGCGCCACCTGCCAGGGGGTATCCGGGAACACTGAAGCTTTCTTT. It yields the protein CATCQGVSGNTEAFF.

The chain couples TRBV6-1 to TRBJ2-3; D is possibly TRBD2 (6 bases). This CDR3 has 18 residues. With 3 bases removed from V and 7 bases from J, the gap between germline ends came to 26 bases. The germline V gene encodes CDR1 MNHNS and CDR2 SASEGT. CDR3 bases: TGTGCCAGCAGTGATGGCTTCCTAGCGACCGTTAAGGGTTATACGCAGTATTTT. Translated: CASSDGFLATVKGYTQYF.

This rearrangement joins TRBV18 to TRBJ2-7; D ambiguous. Trimming took off 2 bases at V and 3 bases at J, with 14 bases between the two ends. The CDR3 spans 15 residues. Germline V lookup: CDR1 KGHSH, CDR2 LQKENI. CDR3 loop: CASSPGVAIYYEQYF. Here the CDR3 DNA reads TGTGCCAGCTCACCAGGAGTAGCCATTTACTACGAGCAGTACTTC.

The gene calls are TRBV7-2 and TRBJ2-5; a weak D match, TRBD1 (6 bases). V was trimmed by 1 base and J by 4 bases, leaving 10 bases between them. The V gene's germline CDR1 is SGHTA and CDR2 FQGNSA. The length of the CDR3 is 14 residues. In DNA form, the CDR3 reads TGTGCCAGCAGCTTAGGGCAGGGGCTAGAGACCCAGTACTTC. Amino acid sequence: CASSLGQGLETQYF.

This sequence joins TRBV7-2 and TRBJ2-1; possible D gene TRBD2, 6 bases. Germline V CDR1 and CDR2: SGHTA, FQGNSA. The V end lost 6 bases, the J end lost 2 bases, and 11 bases lay between the germline ends. This CDR3 contains 14 residues. The DNA of the CDR3 is TGTGCCAGCAGTTCCACGGGGGCCTACAATGAGCAGTTCTTC. Translating it yields CASSSTGAYNEQFF.

This chain joins TRBV9 and TRBJ2-3; 7 bases line up with TRBD2. Germline lookup yields CDR1 SGDLS and CDR2 YYNGEE. This CDR3 is built from 17 residues. Trimming removed 3 bases from V and 2 bases from J; junction bases left unmatched: 12. The CDR3 nucleotides read TGTGCCAGCAGCGCGCCGATTTCTAGCGGCTACACAGATACGCAGTATTTT. The encoded protein is CASSAPISSGYTDTQYF.